A single sample is the source of the 16 T cell receptor beta chains below, sequenced in a study of T cell repertoires in cytomegalovirus infection. TCRdb analysed the reads with MiXCR anew, one entry per CDR3 protein. Of about 97,000 distinct CDR3 sequences listed, 15% to 20% were seen once; the top ten hold 6.5% to 9.5%. The sequenced sample was PBMCs. These receptors originate from a human donor in good health (CMV status not recorded). Some clones in this sample may be carry-over from other donors' samples.

This clonotype was counted only a few times. The chain has TRBV2 and TRBJ1-1; D may be TRBD1 (5 bases). This CDR3 contains 14 residues. Trimming took off 6 bases at V and 4 bases at J, with 15 bases between the two ends. Looked up from germline, CDR1 is SNHLY and CDR2 is FYNNEI. The CDR3 bases are TGTGCCAGCAGGGACCTTGGGGGTTTCACTGAAGCTTTCTTT. Its translation: CASRDLGGFTEAFF.

This clonotype was detected a few times. The chain joins TRBV24-1 to TRBJ2-2; D might be TRBD1 (6 bases). The ends were cut back, 2 bases at V and 7 bases at J, with 10 bases in the middle. In germline, CDR1 is KGHDR, CDR2 SFDVKD. The CDR3 consists of 14 residues. This CDR3 is CATSDYRVDGELFF. CDR3 coding DNA: TGTGCCACCAGTGATTACAGGGTGGACGGGGAGCTGTTTTTT.

The genes are TRBV20-1 and TRBJ1-1; D is unresolved. The V and J ends lost 4 bases and 6 bases respectively, with 6 bases between them. The germline V gene encodes CDR1 DFQATT and CDR2 SNEGSKA (reference sequence). The CDR3 spans 10 residues. The CDR3: CSAKVAEAFF. The CDR3 bases are TGCAGTGCTAAGGTGGCTGAAGCTTTCTTT.

Regarding this clonotype: A read error may be the cause here, since a much bigger clone is one base away. V gene TRBV7-3 combines with J gene TRBJ2-3; weak D call: TRBD1 (6 bases). V was clipped by 1 base and J by 4 bases, with 9 bases between them. This CDR3 has 14 amino acids. CDR1 is SGHTA, CDR2 FQGTGA, per germline. CDR3 protein: CASSLSRGADTQYF. In DNA, the CDR3 is TGTGCCAGCAGCTTAAGCAGGGGCGCAGATACGCAGTATTTT.

This clonotype has at least ten counts. The rearrangement links TRBV19 to TRBJ1-6; D is uncertain. CDR3 size: 13 residues. The ends were cut back, 8 bases at V and 6 bases at J, with 11 bases in the middle. Per germline, CDR1 LNHDA and CDR2 SQIVND (reference sequence). The CDR3 spells CASQTASNSPLHF. CDR3 bases: TGTGCCAGTCAAACAGCATCTAATTCACCCCTCCACTTT.

The rearrangement links TRBV29-1 to TRBJ1-2; D unresolved. V lost 4 bases, J lost 2 bases, and 8 bases lay in between. The CDR3 length is 12 residues. Germline values: CDR1 SQVTM, CDR2 ANQGSEA. This chain's CDR3 is CSVAWTNYGYTF. DNA of the CDR3: TGCAGCGTTGCTTGGACGAACTATGGCTACACCTTC.

This chain connects TRBV6-5 to TRBJ2-2; TRBD1 agrees at 10 bases. The V gene end was trimmed by 4 bases and the J gene end by 6 bases; junction bases not matched to a gene: 14. The germline V gene encodes CDR1 MNHEY and CDR2 SVGAGI. CDR3 length: 18 residues. CDR3 bases: TGTGCCAGCAGTTTTAGACCGGGACAGGGGACAGGCGCCGGGGAGCTGTTTTTT. This encodes CASSFRPGQGTGAGELFF.

In its sample, this clonotype was seen a few times. The V and J genes are TRBV27 and TRBJ1-2; TRBD1 matches 9 bases. The V and J ends lost 3 bases and 8 bases, in that order; junction bases with no gene match: 4. The CDR3 sequence is 13 residues long. CDR1 is MNHEY, CDR2 SMNVEV, per germline (reference sequence). CDR3 bases: TGTGCCAGCAGTTTTCCCGGGACAGGGGGCTACACCTTC. Protein: CASSFPGTGGYTF.

V usage is TRBV11-2 and J usage is TRBJ1-3; possibly TRBD1 for D (5 bases). This CDR3 contains 13 residues. V was pared by 3 bases and J by 4 bases, with 7 bases between. Germline V lookup: CDR1 SGHAT, CDR2 FQNNGV. CDR3 coding DNA: TGTGCCAGCAGCTTCAACAGGGGAAACACCATATATTTT. This gives the protein CASSFNRGNTIYF.

Comments on this clonotype: A read error is possible here, since a much larger clone lies one base away. The rearrangement uses TRBV29-1 and TRBJ1-1; unclear D gene. The germline V and J ends were trimmed by 3 bases and 9 bases, with 17 bases remaining between them. The CDR3 has 13 residues. From germline, CDR1 is SQVTM and CDR2 ANQGSEA. The CDR3 DNA sequence: TGCAGCGTTGATCCCCCTAAGTCAAATAAAGCTTTCTTT. Its protein is CSVDPPKSNKAFF.

The chain uses TRBV28 and TRBJ2-7; 9 nucleotides line up with TRBD1. There are 14 residues in the CDR3. Per the germline V gene, CDR1 is MDHEN and CDR2 is SYDVKM. After removal of 5 bases from V and 5 bases from J, the junction contained 7 bases not matched to a gene. CDR3 sequence: CASSPTGGKNEQYF. The DNA for the CDR3 is TGTGCCAGCAGTCCGACAGGGGGGAAAAACGAGCAGTACTTC. Full variable domain (rest looked up from reference TRBV28 and TRBJ2-7): DVKVTQSSRYLVKRTGEKVFLECVQDMDHENMFWYRQDPGLGLRLIYFSYDVKMKEKGDIPEGYSVSREKKERFSLILESASTNQTSMYLCASSPTGGKNEQYFGPGTRLTVT.

This clonotype was seen many times. As DNA, the CDR3 is TGCGCCAGCAGCCCTGTTGGGGCAGATACGCAGTATTTT. It yields the protein CASSPVGADTQYF. The chain is built from TRBV4-1 and TRBJ2-3; D unresolved. This CDR3 region has 13 residues. Germline CDR1 MGHRA, CDR2 YSYEKL. V was shortened by 4 bases and J by 4 bases, with 9 bases between the two germline ends.

This clonotype showed up many times. The chain carries TRBV7-2 and TRBJ2-7; D is unclear. With 1 base removed from V and 3 bases from J, the gap between germline ends came to 13 bases. Germline-derived CDR1 and CDR2 are SGHTA and FQGNSA. CDR3 length: 15 residues. The CDR3 nucleotides are TGTGCCAGCAGCTTAGATGGATCCCCCTACTACGAGCAGTACTTC. It translates to CASSLDGSPYYEQYF.

The rearrangement uses TRBV5-1 and TRBJ2-3; D perhaps matches TRBD2 (5 bases). This CDR3 contains 16 residues. The V and J ends lost 0 bases and 6 bases respectively, with 17 bases between them. Germline lookup yields CDR1 SGHRS and CDR2 YFSETQ. The CDR3 bases are TGCGCCAGCAGCTTGGCCGTGGTTAACGGGAAGGATACGCAGTATTTT. It yields the protein CASSLAVVNGKDTQYF.

This chain links TRBV10-3 with TRBJ1-5, with D tentatively TRBD1 (5 bases). The CDR3 is made up of 13 amino acids. With 0 bases removed from V and 5 bases from J, the gap between germline ends came to 5 bases. Germline V gene data show CDR1 as ENHRY and CDR2 as SYGVKD. CDR3 nucleotides: TGTGCCATCAGTGAGTCACAGGATCAGCCCCAGCATTTT. This encodes CAISESQDQPQHF.

This clonotype showed up many times. The rearrangement joins TRBV12-3 or TRBV12-4 to TRBJ1-5; 7 bases line up with TRBD1. J gave up 0 bases and V 3 bases, and 5 bases lay outside the gene matches. The CDR3 has 16 amino acids. CDR3 coding DNA: TGTGCCAGCAGTTTGAGGACAGGCAATAGCAATCAGCCCCAGCATTTT. Its protein is CASSLRTGNSNQPQHF.